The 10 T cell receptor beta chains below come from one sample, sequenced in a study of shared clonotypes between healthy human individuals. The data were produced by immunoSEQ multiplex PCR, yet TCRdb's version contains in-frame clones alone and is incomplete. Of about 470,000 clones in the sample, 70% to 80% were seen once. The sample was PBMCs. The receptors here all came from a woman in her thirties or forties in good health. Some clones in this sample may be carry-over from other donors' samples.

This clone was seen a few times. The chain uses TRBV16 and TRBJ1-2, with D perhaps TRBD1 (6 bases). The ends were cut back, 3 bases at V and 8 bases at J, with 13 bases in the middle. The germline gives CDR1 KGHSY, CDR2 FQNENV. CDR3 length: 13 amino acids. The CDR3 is CASSHDRPWGYTF. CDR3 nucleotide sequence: TGTGCCAGCAGCCACGACAGGCCGTGGGGCTACACCTTC.

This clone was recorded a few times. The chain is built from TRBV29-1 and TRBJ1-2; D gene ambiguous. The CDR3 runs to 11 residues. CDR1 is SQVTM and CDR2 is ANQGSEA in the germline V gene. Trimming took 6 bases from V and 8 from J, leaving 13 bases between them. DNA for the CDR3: TGCAGCGTGTGGACCGAGGAAGGCTACACCTTC. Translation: CSVWTEEGYTF. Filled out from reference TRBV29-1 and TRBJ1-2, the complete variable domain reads SAVISQKPSRDICQRGTSLTIQCQVDSQVTMMFWYRQQPGQSLTLIATANQGSEATYESGFVIDKFPISRPNLTFSTLTVSNMSPEDSSIYLCSVWTEEGYTFGSGTRLTVV.

The CDR3 spells CASSVPGLAGGAKNTGELFF. CDR3 DNA: TGTGCCAGTAGTGTCCCGGGACTAGCGGGAGGCGCCAAGAACACCGGGGAGCTGTTTTTT. The gene calls are TRBV19 and TRBJ2-2; 15 bases align to TRBD2. The V gene's germline CDR1 is LNHDA and CDR2 SQIVND (reference sequence). V lost 5 bases, J lost 1 base, and 11 bases stayed unmatched. The CDR3 contains 20 residues.

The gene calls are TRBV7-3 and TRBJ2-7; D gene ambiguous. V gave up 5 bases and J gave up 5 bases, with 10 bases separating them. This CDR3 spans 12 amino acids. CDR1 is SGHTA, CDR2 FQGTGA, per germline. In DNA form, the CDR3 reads TGTGCCAGCAGCCCCCATGGGGACGAGCAGTACTTC. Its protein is CASSPHGDEQYF.

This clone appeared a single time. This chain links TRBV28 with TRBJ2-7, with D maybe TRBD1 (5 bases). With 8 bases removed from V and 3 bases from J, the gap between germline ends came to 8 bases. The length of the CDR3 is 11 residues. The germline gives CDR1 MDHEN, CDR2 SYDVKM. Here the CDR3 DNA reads TGTGCCAGCGGACATGTCTACGAGCAGTACTTC. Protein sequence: CASGHVYEQYF. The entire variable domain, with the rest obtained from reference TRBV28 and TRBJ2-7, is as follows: DVKVTQSSRYLVKRTGEKVFLECVQDMDHENMFWYRQDPGLGLRLIYFSYDVKMKEKGDIPEGYSVSREKKERFSLILESASTNQTSMYLCASGHVYEQYFGPGTRLTVT.

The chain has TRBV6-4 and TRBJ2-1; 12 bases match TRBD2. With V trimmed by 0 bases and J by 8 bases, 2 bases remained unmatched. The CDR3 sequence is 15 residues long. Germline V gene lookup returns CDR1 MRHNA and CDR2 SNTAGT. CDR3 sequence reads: CASSDSPSGRDEQFF. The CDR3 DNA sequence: TGTGCCAGCAGTGACTCGCCTAGCGGGAGGGATGAGCAGTTCTTC.

CDR3 in DNA: TGTGCCAGCAGTGCCGATAGCAATCAGCCCCAGCATTTT. This gives the protein CASSADSNQPQHF. The rearrangement links TRBV27 to TRBJ1-5, with no clear D. CDR1 and CDR2 (germline): MNHEY, SMNVEV (reference sequence). CDR3 length equals 13 residues. Trimming pared 5 bases from V and 0 bases from J, leaving 5 bases between.

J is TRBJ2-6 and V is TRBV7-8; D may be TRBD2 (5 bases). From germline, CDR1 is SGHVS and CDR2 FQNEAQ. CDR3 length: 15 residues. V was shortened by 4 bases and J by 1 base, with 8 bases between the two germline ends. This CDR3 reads CASSSRGSGANVLTF. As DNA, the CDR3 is TGTGCCAGCAGCTCCAGAGGGTCTGGGGCCAACGTCCTGACTTTC.

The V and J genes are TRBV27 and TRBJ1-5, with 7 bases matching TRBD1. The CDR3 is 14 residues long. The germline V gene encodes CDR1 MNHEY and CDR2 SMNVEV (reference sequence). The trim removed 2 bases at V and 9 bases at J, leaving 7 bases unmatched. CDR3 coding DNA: TGTGCCAGCAGTTTAGGGACAGCCCTAGGGCCCCAGCATTTT. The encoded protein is CASSLGTALGPQHF.

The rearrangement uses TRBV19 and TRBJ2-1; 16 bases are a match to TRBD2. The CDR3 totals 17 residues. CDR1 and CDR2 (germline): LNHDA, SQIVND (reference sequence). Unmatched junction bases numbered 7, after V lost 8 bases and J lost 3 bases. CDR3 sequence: CASAGTSGRAVYNEQFF. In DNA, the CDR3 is TGTGCCAGTGCCGGGACTAGCGGGAGGGCCGTCTACAATGAGCAGTTCTTC.